This T cell receptor (beta chain) was profiled in a study of blood T cell repertoires in COVID-19. The wider study: Researchers got acute and convalescent COVID-19 samples from the United States, Italy and Spain. In each case, the material was cDNA or gDNA derived from T cells, B-cell-depleted T cells, or PBMCs.

V lost 7 bases and J lost 2, with 11 bases in between. Germline CDR1 and CDR2: MNHEY and SVGAGI. There are 13 residues in the CDR3. Everyone who took part was roughly 18 to 100 years old, and they came from about two dozen US areas. Under the authors' procedure: Quantification of nucleated cells was approximated via reference gene primer amplification. Data came from immunoSEQ multiplex PCR; TCRdb stores just in-frame clones and leaves some out. The V and J calls and the clone size are those of that table, but D and trimming were determined from the DNA. This table has fewer than 150,000 clones, under 85% appearing once.

The V gene is TRBV6-5, the J gene TRBJ2-5; tentatively, D is TRBD1 (6 bases). Sequencing used PBMCs or T cells enriched from blood (not recorded which). The receptor was derived from a man aged 30-40 years who had recovered from COVID-19. CDR3 nucleotides: TGTGCCAGCAATAGACAGGCGCAAGAGACCCAGTACTTC. Protein sequence: CASNRQAQETQYF.